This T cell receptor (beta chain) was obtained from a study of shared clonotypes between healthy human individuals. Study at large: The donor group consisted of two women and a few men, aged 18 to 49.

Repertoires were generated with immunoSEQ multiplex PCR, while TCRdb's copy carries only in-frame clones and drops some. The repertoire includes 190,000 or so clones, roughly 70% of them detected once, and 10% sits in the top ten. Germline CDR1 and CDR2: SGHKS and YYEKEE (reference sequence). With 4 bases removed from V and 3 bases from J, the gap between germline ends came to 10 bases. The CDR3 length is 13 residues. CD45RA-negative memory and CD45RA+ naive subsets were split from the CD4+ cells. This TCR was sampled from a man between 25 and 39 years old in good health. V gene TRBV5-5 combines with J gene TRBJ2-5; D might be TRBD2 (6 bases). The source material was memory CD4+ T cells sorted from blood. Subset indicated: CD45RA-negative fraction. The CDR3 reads CASSQGLKETQYF. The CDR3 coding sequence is TGTGCCAGCAGCCAGGGACTCAAAGAGACCCAGTACTTC. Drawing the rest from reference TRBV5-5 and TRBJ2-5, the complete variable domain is DAGVTQSPTHLIKTRGQQVTLRCSPISGHKSVSWYQQVLGQGPQFIFQYYEKEERGRGNFPDRFSARQFPNYSSELNVNALLLGDSALYLCASSQGLKETQYFGPGTRLLVL.